Sequencing of this T cell receptor beta chain was carried out in a study of CD8+ T cells in alopecia areata. cDNA serving as the sequencing template came from extracted, reverse transcribed RNA. Clones were sequenced by immunoSEQ multiplex PCR, and TCRdb holds only the in-frame ones, with some missing. The repertoire holds about 210,000 clones, with over 60% as singletons. This CDR3 is built from 12 residues. V gave up 5 bases and J gave up 0 bases, with 4 bases separating them. Germline V gene lookup returns CDR1 SGHNT and CDR2 YENEEA. As to treatment: oral pan-JAK inhibitor, 5-10 mg twice daily. The specimen was CD4+ T cells sorted from blood, collected at week 4, from a patient treated with tofacitinib. This clonotype was sampled from a human donor with alopecia areata. J is TRBJ1-2 and V is TRBV11-3, with D hard to call. CDR3 DNA: TGTGCCAGCAGCCTCTCTAACTATGGCTACACCTTC. This sequence encodes CASSLSNYGYTF.